These T cell receptor beta chains were read from a single sample in a study of blood T cell repertoires in COVID-19. Measured with immunoSEQ multiplex PCR; TCRdb has only the in-frame clones, and not every one. Of about 140,000 clones in the sample, approximately 88% are singletons; the top ten hold 10% to 13%. The source material was peripheral blood. The receptors stem from a man aged 55 to 70 with active or convalescent COVID-19. Each CDR3 is given without its conserved first and last residue.

TRBV3-1/TRBV3-2,15,TRBJ1-6,ASSQDARAYLNSPLH
TRBV7-3,13,TRBJ2-1,ASSSTGISYNEQF
TRBV27,14,TRBJ2-3,ASSLRPAGGTDTQY
TRBV5-1,12,TRBJ1-3,ASAATAGGNTIY
TRBV11-2,13,TRBJ2-5,ASISQGAHQETQY
TRBV15,12,TRBJ1-5,ATSSGGGNQPQH
TRBV5-1,15,TRBJ1-3,ASSLYPTGDSGNTIY
TRBV10-3,11,TRBJ2-1,AIRTGGNNEQF
TRBV6-2/TRBV6-3,13,TRBJ2-7,ASSPRGTANYEQY
TRBV6-4,11,TRBJ2-1,ASSVDRGNEQF
TRBV5-6,14,TRBJ2-5,ASSSSGRRVGETQY
TRBV11-2,13,TRBJ1-2,ASSPQMGGSDGYT
TRBV27,14,TRBJ2-7,ASSLTGDRGFYEQY
TRBV2,11,TRBJ1-1,ASSRDRESEAF
TRBV28,13,TRBJ2-7,ASSLGRKSSYEQY
TRBV19,11,TRBJ1-2,ASRTGLNYGYT
TRBV19,9,TRBJ1-1,ASSTGVGAF
TRBV29-1,10,TRBJ2-7,SVVPGEGEQY
TRBV5-1,13,TRBJ2-1,ASSLVAGGGNEQF
TRBV6-6,13,TRBJ2-2,ASSGTSENTGELF
TRBV6-5,13,TRBJ1-2,ASTTGMGNSYGYT
TRBV16,12,TRBJ1-4,ASSHGVSNEKLF
TRBV21-1,16,TRBJ2-2,ASKRRNSGGANTGELF
TRBV7-2,12,TRBJ2-7,ASSQTSGSYEQY
TRBV7-2,13,TRBJ1-4,ASREFGTGEEKLF
TRBV7-3,12,TRBJ2-2,ASSLLQGFGELF
TRBV28,12,TRBJ2-2,ASSLGSNTGELF
TRBV3-1/TRBV3-2,12,TRBJ1-1,ASSQATGGTEAF